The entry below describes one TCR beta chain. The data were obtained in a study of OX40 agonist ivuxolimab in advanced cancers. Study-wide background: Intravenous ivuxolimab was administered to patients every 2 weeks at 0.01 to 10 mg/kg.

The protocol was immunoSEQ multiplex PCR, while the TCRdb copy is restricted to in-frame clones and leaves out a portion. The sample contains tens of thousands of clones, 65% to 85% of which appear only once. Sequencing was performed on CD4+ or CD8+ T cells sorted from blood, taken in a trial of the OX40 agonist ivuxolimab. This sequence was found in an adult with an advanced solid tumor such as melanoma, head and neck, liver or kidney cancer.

The CDR3 region is CASSGLGGDTEAFF. The CDR3 coding sequence is TGTGCCAGCAGCGGCTTGGGGGGGGACACTGAAGCTTTCTTT. The gene calls are TRBV7-8 and TRBJ1-1, with D possibly matching TRBD1 (5 bases). The CDR3 length is 14 residues. CDR1 and CDR2 (germline): SGHVS, FQNEAQ. Between the trimmed V and J ends, which lost 5 bases and 3 bases, there was a span of 13 bases. The full variable domain, in which reference TRBV7-8 and TRBJ1-1 provide the parts outside the CDR3, is GAGVSQSPRYKVAKRGQDVALRCDPISGHVSLFWYQQALGQGPEFLTYFQNEAQLDKSGLPSDRFFAERPEGSVSTLKIQRTQQEDSAVYLCASSGLGGDTEAFFGQGTRLTVV.